These T cell receptor beta chains were read from a single sample in a study of blood T cell repertoires in COVID-19. The data were produced by immunoSEQ multiplex PCR, yet TCRdb's version contains in-frame clones alone and is incomplete. Of around 200,000 clones detected, about 86% appear once; the ten largest clones hold about 2.7%. Sequencing was done on a sample of peripheral blood. These receptors all come from a human donor with acute or convalescent COVID-19. The donor label of this sample is uncertain. CDR3s include the opening cysteine and the closing phenylalanine or tryptophan. A D gene is named only where the DNA matches it firmly. Not every row has a clone size; where given, it reads once, few, many or a size class.

clone_size	v_call	j_call	d_call	cdr3_nt	cdr3_aa
.	TRBV7-8	TRBJ1-1	TRBD1	TGTGCCAGCAGCCCCACAGGGGGAGCTTTCTTT	CASSPTGGAFF
.	TRBV7-9	TRBJ1-1	.	TGTGCCAGCAGCTTAGGGCAGGGAATTAGCACTGAAGCTTTCTTT	CASSLGQGISTEAFF
once	TRBV5-1	TRBJ1-1	TRBD1	TGCGCCAGCAGCCCGGAGGGGGCGCGGACTGAAGCTTTCTTT	CASSPEGARTEAFF
.	TRBV19	TRBJ1-4	.	TGTGCCAGTAGTATATACCGGGACACCTCTTATGAAAAACTGTTTTTT	CASSIYRDTSYEKLFF
.	TRBV7-9	TRBJ2-3	.	TGTGCCAGCAGCGTGGACAGTATCAGCACAGATACGCAGTATTTT	CASSVDSISTDTQYF
.	TRBV2	TRBJ1-5	.	TGTGCCAGCAGTGATGTGGGAGGCAGCAATCAGCCCCAGCATTTT	CASSDVGGSNQPQHF
.	TRBV15	TRBJ2-3	TRBD2	TGTGCCACCAGCCGAGGACTAGGGGCAGATACGCAGTATTTT	CATSRGLGADTQYF
.	TRBV11-1	TRBJ2-5	TRBD1	TGTGCCAGCAGCACCGACCGGACAGGGCAAGAGACCCAGTACTTC	CASSTDRTGQETQYF
.	TRBV9	TRBJ2-3	.	TGTGCCAGCAGCCGTAGTCAGAGGGACACAGATACGCAGTATTTT	CASSRSQRDTDTQYF
.	TRBV11-1	TRBJ2-5	.	TGTGCCAGCAGCTGGGAGGTGAAATTGGAGACCCAGTACTTC	CASSWEVKLETQYF
.	TRBV4-2	TRBJ2-2	TRBD1	TGTGCCAGCAGCCCCAGGACAGGGGGCATATCCGGGGAGCTGTTTTTT	CASSPRTGGISGELFF
.	TRBV28	TRBJ1-2	TRBD1	TGTGCCAGCAGTTTATTGGGACAGTCGAATCCCTATGGCTACACCTTC	CASSLLGQSNPYGYTF
.	TRBV28	TRBJ2-2	TRBD2	TGTGCCAGCAGTCCTCCCTTGGCCCTTCTAGCGGAGGACACCGGGGAGCTGTTTTTT	CASSPPLALLAEDTGELFF
.	TRBV29-1	TRBJ1-5	.	TGCAGCGTCTCGAGTTCAGGGGTCAATCAGCCCCAGCATTTT	CSVSSSGVNQPQHF
.	TRBV5-8	TRBJ2-7	.	TGTGCCAGCAGCCCGCGTTCCTACGAGCAGTACTTC	CASSPRSYEQYF
once	TRBV5-1	TRBJ2-7	.	TGCGCCAGCAGCAATTGGGGCGACTACGAGCAGTACTTC	CASSNWGDYEQYF
once	TRBV5-4	TRBJ2-5	.	TGTGCCAGCAGCTTGGCAGGGGCCCAAGAGACCCAGTACTTC	CASSLAGAQETQYF
.	TRBV5-4	TRBJ1-2	.	TGTGCCAGCAGCTTTGGGTCACAGGTCGACTTC	CASSFGSQVDF
.	TRBV6-5	TRBJ1-6	.	TGTGCCAGCAGTTCCACTCACCGAAATAATTCACCCCTCCACTTT	CASSSTHRNNSPLHF
.	TRBV11-2	TRBJ2-7	.	TGTGCCAGCAGCTTAGGACAGAACTACGAGCAGTACTTC	CASSLGQNYEQYF
.	TRBV19	TRBJ1-5	TRBD1	TGTGCCAGTAGTACGACAGGGGGCGTCAATCAGCCCCAGCATTTT	CASSTTGGVNQPQHF
.	TRBV10-3	TRBJ1-1	TRBD1	TGTGCCATCAGTGCCCGGGACAGCTTGAACACTGAAGCTTTCTTT	CAISARDSLNTEAFF
once	TRBV6-5	TRBJ1-1	TRBD1	TGTGCCAGCAGTCGTCCCGGGACAGGGGGCTCGGGAGCTTTCTTT	CASSRPGTGGSGAFF
.	TRBV5-1	TRBJ1-2	TRBD1	TGCGCCAGTTCACCGGGACAGGGATATGGCTACACCTTC	CASSPGQGYGYTF
once	TRBV28	TRBJ1-2	.	TGTGCCAGCAGTTTCCGGGCCCAAAGGAGGGAGGGCTACACCTTC	CASSFRAQRREGYTF
.	TRBV10-2	TRBJ2-1	TRBD2	TGCGCCAGCAGTGAAACCGTGACTAGCGGGCGGGAGCAGTTCTTC	CASSETVTSGREQFF
.	TRBV19	TRBJ1-2	TRBD1	TGTGCCAGTAGGGACGGACAGGGGACCTATGGCTACACCTTC	CASRDGQGTYGYTF
.	TRBV9	TRBJ2-2	.	TGTGCCAGCAGCGTAGACGGGGGGCGGTCCGGGGAGCTGTTTTTT	CASSVDGGRSGELFF
once	TRBV2	TRBJ2-6	TRBD1	TGTGCCAGCAGAAGAACAGGGGCTGGGGCCAACGTCCTGACTTTC	CASRRTGAGANVLTF
.	TRBV19	TRBJ2-1	TRBD2	TGTGCCAGTAGTAAGGCCGGGACTAGCGGAAGAAATGAGCAGTTCTTC	CASSKAGTSGRNEQFF
many	TRBV29-1	TRBJ2-2	TRBD1	TGCAGCGTTGCCAGGGGGCCCGGGGAGCTGTTTTTT	CSVARGPGELFF
.	TRBV5-6	TRBJ1-6	TRBD1	TGTGCCAGCGGACAGGTCTATAATTCACCCCTCCACTTT	CASGQVYNSPLHF
.	TRBV30	TRBJ1-2	.	TGTGCCTCCCCGCGGAGGGGCGAGTATGGCTACACCTTC	CASPRRGEYGYTF
.	TRBV19	TRBJ2-1	TRBD1	TGTGCCAGTAGTCCCGGACAGGGGTTGAAGGAGCAGTTCTTC	CASSPGQGLKEQFF
.	TRBV9	TRBJ1-2	TRBD1	TGTGCCAGCAGCCAGGACCCACAGGGGGCGGGGGGCTACACCTTC	CASSQDPQGAGGYTF
.	TRBV19	TRBJ1-1	.	TGTGCCAGTAGGGTCGGGGAGAACACTGAAGCTTTCTTT	CASRVGENTEAFF
.	TRBV6-5	TRBJ2-1	.	TGTGCCAGCAGTTCACCTACCCCACAAGCGAGGAATGAGCAGTTCTTC	CASSSPTPQARNEQFF
.	TRBV30	TRBJ2-2	.	TGTGCCTGGAGCGTCGAACGAGTCGGGGAGCTGTTTTTT	CAWSVERVGELFF
.	TRBV30	TRBJ1-5	.	TGTGCCTGTACCAATGGACAATTCAATCAGCCCCAGCATTTT	CACTNGQFNQPQHF
.	TRBV11-1	TRBJ2-2	TRBD1	TGTGCCAGCAGCCCTGGACAGGGGACTAAGACCGGGGAGCTGTTTTTT	CASSPGQGTKTGELFF
.	TRBV5-1	TRBJ2-6	.	TGCGCCAGCAGCCCCCGCGGGGCTGGGGCCAACGTCCTGACTTTC	CASSPRGAGANVLTF
.	TRBV7-2	TRBJ2-1	.	TGTGCCAGCAGCTTAGCAGGGGGCAATGAGCAGTTCTTC	CASSLAGGNEQFF
.	TRBV5-1	TRBJ1-6	TRBD1	TGCGCCAGCAGCTTGGAATCGGGCAGGGGGCATTCACCCCTCCACTTT	CASSLESGRGHSPLHF
.	TRBV30	TRBJ1-1	TRBD1	TGTGCCTGGAGTGTAGTGAGGGGACAGCCCAGAAAAGCTTTCTTT	CAWSVVRGQPRKAFF
.	TRBV5-4	TRBJ1-4	TRBD1	TGTGCCAGCAGCTTGTACAGGGGAGAAAAACTGTTTTTT	CASSLYRGEKLFF